The 30 T cell receptor beta chains presented below share a single source sample, sequenced in a study of somatic mutations in cytotoxic T cells in rheumatoid arthritis. Produced via immunoSEQ multiplex PCR; TCRdb's table is partial and in-frame only. The table shows tens of thousands of clones, with approximately 80% occurring only once. Sequenced material: CD8+ T cells sorted from blood. The receptor source for this set is a man aged 35 to 55 in good health.

V is TRBV29-1 and J is TRBJ2-5; TRBD2 matches 9 bases. Germline values: CDR1 SQVTM, CDR2 ANQGSEA. With 4 bases clipped from V and 10 bases from J, the junction kept 10 bases outside the gene matches. This CDR3 contains 13 residues. The CDR3 DNA sequence: TGCAGCGTTGCGGCGGGAGGGGGCGCAATCCAGTACTTC. It yields the protein CSVAAGGGAIQYF.

CDR3 protein: CASSQRRLGGSYNEQFF. The DNA of the CDR3 is TGTGCCAGCAGCCAGCGACGACTAGGGGGCTCCTACAATGAGCAGTTCTTC. The chain recombines TRBV7-2 with TRBJ2-1, with D perhaps matching TRBD1 or TRBD2 (6 bases each). Per the germline V gene, CDR1 is SGHTA and CDR2 is FQGNSA. V was clipped by 5 bases and J by 0 bases, with 17 bases between them. The CDR3 covers 17 residues.

This clone was observed once. This chain joins TRBV9 and TRBJ2-7; D not resolved. Germline V gene data show CDR1 as SGDLS and CDR2 as YYNGEE. The germline V and J ends were trimmed by 0 bases and 4 bases, with 8 bases remaining between them. The CDR3 loop spans 13 amino acids. This CDR3 reads CASSVAYGYEQYF. Written as DNA, the CDR3 is TGTGCCAGCAGCGTAGCTTACGGTTACGAGCAGTACTTC.

This clone was recorded once. V gene TRBV6-5 combines with J gene TRBJ1-1, with no clear D. CDR3 length: 13 amino acids. Germline-derived CDR1 and CDR2 are MNHEY and SVGAGI. V was trimmed by 6 bases and J by 11 bases, leaving 19 bases between them. The CDR3 sequence: CASSTPGGDYAFF. Written as DNA, the CDR3 is TGTGCCAGCAGCACCCCCGGAGGCGACTATGCTTTCTTT.

This sequence joins TRBV4-1 and TRBJ2-1, with TRBD2 matching 11 bases. J was trimmed by 0 bases and V by 4 bases; bases with no gene match: 11. CDR1 and CDR2 from the germline V gene are MGHRA and YSYEKL. The length of the CDR3 is 19 residues. The CDR3 region has the DNA TGCGCCAGCAGCCCGGAGGGACTAGCGGTCCTTAGCTCCTACAATGAGCAGTTCTTC. It yields the protein CASSPEGLAVLSSYNEQFF.

The chain joins TRBV4-1 to TRBJ2-7; TRBD1 aligns across 9 bases. In germline, CDR1 is MGHRA, CDR2 YSYEKL. The CDR3 length is 15 residues. The V segment lost 1 base and the J segment 4 bases; nucleotides outside the gene matches: 5. The CDR3 DNA is TGCGCCAGCAGCCAAGCCCCGACAGGGGGATACGAGCAGTACTTC. Protein product: CASSQAPTGGYEQYF.

The chain links TRBV14 to TRBJ2-1; D might be TRBD2 (6 bases). CDR1 and CDR2 (germline): SGHDN, FVKESK. The V end lost 1 base, the J end lost 9 bases, and 7 bases lay between the germline ends. This CDR3 spans 12 amino acids. The CDR3 bases are TGTGCCAGCAGCCAAGGAGCGGGTGAGCAGTTCTTC. Protein sequence: CASSQGAGEQFF.

This rearrangement joins TRBV11-3 to TRBJ2-7; D is unclear. Looked up from germline, CDR1 is SGHNT and CDR2 is YENEEA. V was shortened by 1 base and J by 0 bases, with 4 bases between the two germline ends. The CDR3 has 13 residues. The CDR3 spells CASSLAPSYEQYF. The CDR3 DNA is TGTGCCAGCAGCTTAGCCCCCTCCTACGAGCAGTACTTC.

This clone was found once. The V call is TRBV27, the J call TRBJ1-5, with D unresolved. V lost 0 bases and J lost 6, with 6 bases in between. Germline assignment: CDR1 MNHEY and CDR2 SMNVEV (reference sequence). This CDR3 contains 13 residues. The CDR3 here is CASSLSTGQPQHF. The DNA for the CDR3 is TGTGCCAGCAGTTTATCCACCGGTCAGCCCCAGCATTTT.

The rearrangement links TRBV4-1 to TRBJ2-1; D is possibly TRBD2 (5 bases). CDR1 is MGHRA, CDR2 YSYEKL, per germline. The CDR3 extends over 16 amino acids. With 0 bases removed from V and 0 bases from J, the gap between germline ends came to 9 bases. Here the CDR3 DNA reads TGCGCCAGCAGCCAAGAGGAGGAGAGCTCCTACAATGAGCAGTTCTTC. This sequence encodes CASSQEEESSYNEQFF.

The table lists this clone with a few counts. The V gene is TRBV15, the J gene TRBJ2-5; 8 bases align to TRBD1. Germline-derived CDR1 and CDR2 are LNHNV and YYDKDF (reference sequence). This CDR3 contains 15 residues. Trimming took 0 bases from V and 4 from J; bases not matched to a gene: 4. As DNA, the CDR3 is TGTGCCACCAGCAGAGATTCAGGGGGCGCAGAGACCCAGTACTTC. Amino acids: CATSRDSGGAETQYF.

The chain couples TRBV28 to TRBJ2-1; TRBD2 aligns across 9 bases. Germline assignment: CDR1 MDHEN and CDR2 SYDVKM. Germline trimming cut 7 bases from V and 1 base from J; bases unmatched to any gene: 11. The CDR3 runs 17 residues. The CDR3 reads CASKTLAGTASYNEQFF. The DNA for the CDR3 is TGTGCCAGCAAAACGCTAGCGGGAACCGCTTCCTACAATGAGCAGTTCTTC.

This clone appeared a few times. The rearrangement links TRBV4-2 to TRBJ2-7, with 8 bases identical to TRBD2. CDR1 and CDR2 (germline): LGHNA, YNFKEQ. The CDR3 has 16 amino acids. The V and J ends lost 0 bases and 2 bases, in that order; junction bases with no gene match: 6. The CDR3 DNA follows: TGTGCCAGCAGCCAAGACGCTAGCGGGTCCCCCTACGAGCAGTACTTC. It encodes CASSQDASGSPYEQYF.

The V and J genes are TRBV27 and TRBJ2-6, with D possibly matching TRBD2 (6 bases). Between the trimmed V and J ends, which lost 3 bases and 0 bases, there was a span of 15 bases. The CDR3 extends over 18 amino acids. Germline V lookup: CDR1 MNHEY, CDR2 SMNVEV (reference sequence). The CDR3 sequence: CASSFSGLELSGANVLTF. As DNA, the CDR3 is TGTGCCAGCAGTTTTTCGGGACTGGAACTCTCTGGGGCCAACGTCCTGACTTTC.

The V gene is TRBV27, the J gene TRBJ1-2, with TRBD1 as a possible D gene (5 bases). V dropped 3 bases and J dropped 6 bases, with 11 bases sitting between them. Germline CDR1 is MNHEY and CDR2 is SMNVEV (reference sequence). CDR3 length equals 13 residues. CDR3 in DNA: TGTGCCAGCAGTTTTAGCCAGGGTCATGGCTACACCTTC. Translated, it gives CASSFSQGHGYTF.

The chain combines TRBV27 with TRBJ2-7, with 7 nucleotides matching TRBD1. V dropped 3 bases and J dropped 3; count of bases not matched to a gene: 2. The CDR3 extends over 13 amino acids. From germline, CDR1 is MNHEY and CDR2 SMNVEV (reference sequence). CDR3: CASSFRQGYEQYF. In DNA form, the CDR3 reads TGTGCCAGCAGTTTCCGACAGGGCTACGAGCAGTACTTC.

This chain links TRBV27 with TRBJ2-1, with 7 nucleotides matching TRBD1. Germline values: CDR1 MNHEY, CDR2 SMNVEV (reference sequence). Trimming at V came to 4 bases and at J to 7 bases, leaving 7 bases not matched to a gene. This CDR3 contains 14 residues. CDR3 sequence reads: CASSSGQASNEQFF. As DNA, the CDR3 is TGTGCCAGCAGTTCCGGACAGGCTTCTAATGAGCAGTTCTTC.

V is TRBV19 and J is TRBJ1-5; 9 nucleotides agree with TRBD1. Germline V lookup: CDR1 LNHDA, CDR2 SQIVND (reference sequence). CDR3 size: 15 residues. The V segment lost 3 bases and the J segment 4 bases; nucleotides outside the gene matches: 4. The CDR3 loop is CASSMIGTGNQPQHF. The CDR3 coding sequence is TGTGCCAGTAGTATGATAGGGACAGGGAATCAGCCCCAGCATTTT.

CDR3 in amino acids: CASSQGIAGGPNTGELFF. The CDR3 DNA is TGCGCCAGCAGCCAAGGTATAGCGGGAGGGCCTAACACCGGGGAGCTGTTTTTT. The chain couples TRBV4-3 to TRBJ2-2; 11 nucleotides agree with TRBD2. The J segment lost 2 bases and the V segment lost 1 base, leaving 6 bases of the junction unmatched. The CDR3 length is 18 residues. Germline CDR1 and CDR2: LGHNA and YSLEER.

The chain is built from TRBV28 and TRBJ1-4; no firm D call. V was shortened by 3 bases and J by 7 bases, with 15 bases between the two germline ends. The CDR3 is made up of 15 amino acids. Germline V gene data show CDR1 as MDHEN and CDR2 as SYDVKM. Here the CDR3 DNA reads TGTGCCAGCAGTTTGGACTTCGTTGGGAGTGAAAAACTGTTTTTT. It yields the protein CASSLDFVGSEKLFF.

The rearrangement joins TRBV7-9 to TRBJ2-7, with a possible D match to TRBD2 (5 bases). V was trimmed by 1 base and J by 3 bases, leaving 10 bases between them. This CDR3 spans 14 amino acids. Germline assignment: CDR1 SEHNR and CDR2 FQNEAQ (reference sequence). The CDR3 nucleotides are TGTGCCAGCAGCTTAGATGGAGACTACTACGAGCAGTACTTC. Amino acid sequence: CASSLDGDYYEQYF. The full variable domain, rest sourced from reference TRBV7-9 and TRBJ2-7, is DTGVSQNPRHKITKRGQNVTFRCDPISEHNRLYWYRQTLGQGPEFLTYFQNEAQLEKSRLLSDRFSAERPKGSFSTLEIQRTEQGDSAMYLCASSLDGDYYEQYFGPGTRLTVT.

This clone was observed once. The rearrangement joins TRBV28 to TRBJ2-7; 7 bases agree with TRBD1. Germline-derived CDR1 and CDR2 are MDHEN and SYDVKM. The CDR3 contains 16 residues. V lost 3 bases, J lost 7 bases, and 15 bases stayed unmatched. Written as DNA, the CDR3 is TGTGCCAGCAGTTTCAGCCAGGGACAGTTCTCGGTGGAGCAGTACTTC. Residues: CASSFSQGQFSVEQYF. Supplemented by reference TRBV28 and TRBJ2-7, the full variable domain reads DVKVTQSSRYLVKRTGEKVFLECVQDMDHENMFWYRQDPGLGLRLIYFSYDVKMKEKGDIPEGYSVSREKKERFSLILESASTNQTSMYLCASSFSQGQFSVEQYFGPGTRLTVT.

V and J are TRBV28 and TRBJ1-1, with a possible D match to TRBD1 (6 bases). The germline gives CDR1 MDHEN, CDR2 SYDVKM. The CDR3 length is 13 residues. The V end was cut by 6 bases, the J end by 8 bases, with 16 bases between. CDR3 residues: CASRDSSSTEAFF. CDR3 sequence (DNA): TGTGCCAGCAGGGACAGTAGCAGTACCGAAGCTTTCTTT.

The chain combines TRBV6-5 with TRBJ1-1; TRBD1 matches 9 bases. With V trimmed by 5 bases and J by 6 bases, 4 bases remained unmatched. Germline CDR1 is MNHEY and CDR2 is SVGAGI. The CDR3 runs to 13 residues. CDR3 sequence reads: CASSTQGAAEAFF. Written as DNA, the CDR3 is TGTGCCAGCAGTACACAGGGGGCCGCTGAAGCTTTCTTT.

This chain uses TRBV4-1 with TRBJ2-7; 8 bases map to TRBD1. The CDR3 is made up of 15 amino acids. CDR1 is MGHRA, CDR2 YSYEKL, per germline. Germline trimming cut 6 bases from V and 3 bases from J; bases unmatched to any gene: 10. The chain's CDR3 is CASSQLGTGRYEQYF. DNA of the CDR3: TGCGCCAGCAGTCAACTGGGGACAGGCCGCTACGAGCAGTACTTC.

This chain connects TRBV4-2 to TRBJ2-1, with 9 bases fitting TRBD1. CDR1 is LGHNA, CDR2 YNFKEQ, per germline. V lost 5 bases, J lost 8 bases, and 10 bases stayed unmatched. CDR3 length equals 15 residues. The CDR3 loop is CASSAPGTGLDEQFF. As DNA, the CDR3 is TGTGCCAGCAGCGCCCCCGGGACAGGGCTCGATGAGCAGTTCTTC.

The chain has TRBV7-8 and TRBJ1-1; the D is unclear. Germline assignment: CDR1 SGHVS and CDR2 FQNEAQ. Trimming left V 2 bases short and J 2 bases short, with 0 bases between. The CDR3 is 11 amino acids. The CDR3 bases are TGTGCCAGCAGCTTAAACACTGAAGCTTTCTTT. As protein: CASSLNTEAFF. Variable domain in full (rest from reference TRBV7-8 and TRBJ1-1): GAGVSQSPRYKVAKRGQDVALRCDPISGHVSLFWYQQALGQGPEFLTYFQNEAQLDKSGLPSDRFFAERPEGSVSTLKIQRTQQEDSAVYLCASSLNTEAFFGQGTRLTVV.

The genes are TRBV5-1 and TRBJ2-7; tentatively, D is TRBD1 (7 bases). Germline CDR1 SGHRS, CDR2 YFSETQ. The CDR3 has 13 amino acids. V lost 4 bases to trimming and J lost 1 base, with 9 bases between them. CDR3 sequence (DNA): TGCGCCAGCAGCGCGGGACAGTCCTACGAGCAGTACTTC. It specifies CASSAGQSYEQYF.

The rearrangement uses TRBV4-3 and TRBJ1-2; D not certain. The V gene's germline CDR1 is LGHNA and CDR2 YSLEER. This CDR3 is 13 amino acids long. Trimming pared 1 base from V and 5 bases from J, leaving 8 bases between. CDR3 residues: CASSQVNEYGYTF. CDR3 DNA: TGCGCCAGCAGCCAAGTTAATGAGTATGGCTACACCTTC.

The V call is TRBV27, the J call TRBJ2-2, with 8 bases identical to TRBD2. Looked up from germline, CDR1 is MNHEY and CDR2 is SMNVEV (reference sequence). The CDR3 length is 16 residues. With V trimmed by 2 bases and J by 6 bases, 8 bases remained unmatched. The CDR3 sequence: CASSLEGTRGAGELFF. CDR3 coding DNA: TGTGCCAGCAGTTTAGAGGGGACTAGAGGGGCCGGGGAGCTGTTTTTT.